Each of the 19 T cell receptor beta chains below was sequenced from the same sample in a study of cytomegalovirus exposure and HLA in healthy donors. The PCR employed 60 Vbeta primers together with 13 Jbeta primers. Assay: immunoSEQ multiplex PCR; the TCRdb copy retains only in-frame clones and omits some. This sample has approximately 120,000 clones, with about 80% found just once. The source material was PBMCs. The receptor set was obtained from a woman aged 50 to 60 in good health and CMV-seropositive.

The chain joins TRBV7-8 to TRBJ2-7; 11 bases fit TRBD2. The CDR3 is 15 amino acids. Per germline, CDR1 SGHVS and CDR2 FQNEAQ. Trimming took 1 base from V and 4 from J; bases not matched to a gene: 3. The chain's CDR3 is CASSLGTSGSYEQYF. In DNA, the CDR3 is TGTGCCAGCAGCTTAGGTACTAGCGGGAGTTACGAGCAGTACTTC.

The rearrangement links TRBV5-4 to TRBJ2-1; 10 bases are shared with TRBD2. This CDR3 has 15 amino acids. The V gene's germline CDR1 is SGHNT and CDR2 YYREEE (reference sequence). V lost 3 bases and J lost 9; bases outside the gene matches: 9. The CDR3 loop is CASSSNLAGVSEQFF. The CDR3, as DNA: TGTGCCAGCAGCTCAAACCTAGCGGGAGTAAGTGAGCAGTTCTTC.

This clone was observed a few times. This chain connects TRBV4-2 to TRBJ1-2; 7 nucleotides align to TRBD1. Trimming at V came to 3 bases and at J to 8 bases, leaving 12 bases not matched to a gene. The CDR3 runs to 15 residues. In germline, CDR1 is LGHNA, CDR2 YNFKEQ. CDR3 sequence reads: CASSQAEGAPDGYTF. CDR3 nucleotide sequence: TGTGCCAGCAGCCAGGCGGAGGGGGCGCCCGACGGCTACACCTTC.

The J gene is TRBJ2-5, the V gene TRBV11-2; 11 nucleotides agree with TRBD2. J was trimmed by 3 bases and V by 7 bases; bases with no gene match: 7. The CDR3 loop spans 15 amino acids. Germline V CDR1 and CDR2: SGHAT, FQNNGV. This CDR3 reads CASNKGTSGKETQYF. DNA for the CDR3: TGTGCCAGCAACAAAGGGACTAGCGGAAAAGAGACCCAGTACTTC.

This chain joins TRBV4-2 and TRBJ2-5; weak D call: TRBD2 (6 bases). Between the trimmed V and J ends, which lost 0 bases and 1 base, there was a span of 12 bases. Germline V gene lookup returns CDR1 LGHNA and CDR2 YNFKEQ. This CDR3 contains 16 residues. The CDR3 bases are TGTGCCAGCAGCCAAGAAAGGAGGGGAGCCCAAGAGACCCAGTACTTC. This encodes CASSQERRGAQETQYF.

The chain employs TRBV5-1 and TRBJ2-3, with D unclear. The V end was cut by 1 base, the J end by 0 bases, with 6 bases between. The germline V gene has CDR1 SGHRS and CDR2 YFSETQ. The CDR3 contains 14 residues. The CDR3 coding sequence is TGCGCCAGCAGCTTGCAGGTTAGCACAGATACGCAGTATTTT. Its translation: CASSLQVSTDTQYF.

This clone turned up a few times. The chain has TRBV4-2 and TRBJ2-5; TRBD2 matches at 13 bases. Trimming cost V 3 bases and J 5 bases; bases outside gene matches: 6. This CDR3 has 16 residues. Germline V gives CDR1 LGHNA, CDR2 YNFKEQ. The CDR3 nucleotides read TGTGCCAGCAGCCATAGGACTAGCGGGGGTGGGGAGACCCAGTACTTC. Protein sequence: CASSHRTSGGGETQYF.

The chain uses TRBV2 and TRBJ1-2; D is ambiguous. This CDR3 is built from 14 residues. CDR1 and CDR2 from the germline V gene are SNHLY and FYNNEI. The germline V and J ends were trimmed by 2 bases and 5 bases, with 12 bases remaining between them. DNA of the CDR3: TGTGCCAGCAGTGAAAGAAGTACACCATATGGCTACACCTTC. It translates to CASSERSTPYGYTF.

This chain connects TRBV5-1 to TRBJ2-1, with 10 bases aligning to TRBD2. The CDR3 spans 15 residues. Germline V gene lookup returns CDR1 SGHRS and CDR2 YFSETQ. V dropped 0 bases and J dropped 10; count of bases not matched to a gene: 7. CDR3 sequence (DNA): TGCGCCAGCAGCTTGGTAGGTACTAGCGGGGAGGAGCAGTTCTTC. This sequence encodes CASSLVGTSGEEQFF.

This clone was seen only a few times. This chain joins TRBV7-9 and TRBJ1-2; D is possibly TRBD1 (6 bases). CDR1 and CDR2 (germline): SEHNR, FQNEAQ (reference sequence). This CDR3 comprises 14 residues. V was clipped by 4 bases and J by 5 bases, with 14 bases between them. CDR3 bases: TGTGCCAGCAGCTCCTCGTTCGGGACATATGGCTACACCTTC. It yields the protein CASSSSFGTYGYTF.

The chain recombines TRBV6-5 with TRBJ1-1; D is ambiguous. Looked up from germline, CDR1 is MNHEY and CDR2 is SVGAGI. The CDR3 sequence is 13 residues long. Trimming took off 5 bases at V and 7 bases at J, with 14 bases between the two ends. Written as DNA, the CDR3 is TGTGCCAGCAGTAAAGGCGGAACCGATGAAGCTTTCTTT. It translates to CASSKGGTDEAFF.

The J gene is TRBJ1-3, the V gene TRBV7-2, with a weak D call TRBD1 (5 bases). Trimming took 1 base from V and 5 from J, leaving 12 bases between them. The CDR3 has 15 amino acids. Per the germline V gene, CDR1 is SGHTA and CDR2 is FQGNSA. The CDR3: CASSLDRTERNTIYF. DNA of the CDR3: TGTGCCAGCAGCTTAGACAGGACCGAGCGAAACACCATATATTTT.

V usage is TRBV5-4 and J usage is TRBJ2-2, with D perhaps matching TRBD2 (6 bases). Trimming stripped 2 bases from V and 2 bases from J, with 7 bases between. CDR1 is SGHNT, CDR2 YYREEE, per germline (reference sequence). The CDR3 loop spans 14 amino acids. CDR3: CASSFGTNTGELFF. CDR3 bases: TGTGCCAGCAGCTTCGGGACTAACACCGGGGAGCTGTTTTTT.

The chain carries TRBV9 and TRBJ1-6, with 7 bases that match TRBD1. CDR3 length: 18 residues. The germline gives CDR1 SGDLS, CDR2 YYNGEE. Trimming cost V 0 bases and J 7 bases; bases outside gene matches: 13. CDR3 sequence (DNA): TGTGCCAGCAGCGTAGGTGATGGTAAAGGGACAGCCAATTCACCCCTCCACTTT. Protein: CASSVGDGKGTANSPLHF.

This sequence joins TRBV2 and TRBJ2-5; D gene ambiguous. The ends were cut back, 4 bases at V and 2 bases at J, with 11 bases in the middle. Germline V gene sequence: CDR1 SNHLY, CDR2 FYNNEI. This CDR3 has 14 amino acids. CDR3 residues: CASSGPSEQETQYF. DNA for the CDR3: TGTGCCAGCAGTGGACCAAGCGAGCAAGAGACCCAGTACTTC.

This rearrangement joins TRBV5-1 to TRBJ2-1; TRBD1 aligns across 8 bases. Trimming took 4 bases from V and 7 from J; bases not matched to a gene: 10. The CDR3 loop spans 15 amino acids. The germline gives CDR1 SGHRS, CDR2 YFSETQ. This CDR3 reads CASSPAGGSGNEQFF. The CDR3 DNA is TGCGCCAGCAGCCCTGCAGGGGGCTCAGGGAATGAGCAGTTCTTC. The entire variable domain, with the rest obtained from reference TRBV5-1 and TRBJ2-1, is as follows: KAGVTQTPRYLIKTRGQQVTLSCSPISGHRSVSWYQQTPGQGLQFLFEYFSETQRNKGNFPGRFSGRQFSNSRSEMNVSTLELGDSALYLCASSPAGGSGNEQFFGPGTRLTVL.

CDR3 nucleotide sequence: TGTGCCAGCAGCTTAGTAAGCACAGGGAGAGAGACCCAGTACTTC. As protein: CASSLVSTGRETQYF. V is TRBV7-9 and J is TRBJ2-5; D perhaps matches TRBD1 (6 bases). The V gene lost 1 base and the J gene lost 4 bases, with 13 bases spanning the gap. Germline V gene sequence: CDR1 SEHNR, CDR2 FQNEAQ (reference sequence). CDR3 size: 15 residues.

This clone came up once. The chain links TRBV5-1 to TRBJ1-6; weak D call: TRBD1 (5 bases). The length of the CDR3 is 13 residues. Per the germline V gene, CDR1 is SGHRS and CDR2 is YFSETQ. The V end lost 4 bases, the J end lost 7 bases, and 9 bases lay between the germline ends. The CDR3 DNA follows: TGCGCCAGCAGCACCTGGACAAATTCACCCCTCCACTTT. Its protein product is CASSTWTNSPLHF. Full variable domain (missing parts from reference TRBV5-1 and TRBJ1-6): KAGVTQTPRYLIKTRGQQVTLSCSPISGHRSVSWYQQTPGQGLQFLFEYFSETQRNKGNFPGRFSGRQFSNSRSEMNVSTLELGDSALYLCASSTWTNSPLHFGNGTRLTVT.

The chain has TRBV5-1 and TRBJ2-7, with TRBD1 matching over 10 bases. The CDR3 has 14 amino acids. J gave up 2 bases and V 3 bases, and 2 bases lay outside the gene matches. The germline V gene has CDR1 SGHRS and CDR2 YFSETQ. In nucleotides, the CDR3 is TGCGCCAGCAGCTGGACAGGGGGGGCCTACGAGCAGTACTTC. This codes for CASSWTGGAYEQYF.